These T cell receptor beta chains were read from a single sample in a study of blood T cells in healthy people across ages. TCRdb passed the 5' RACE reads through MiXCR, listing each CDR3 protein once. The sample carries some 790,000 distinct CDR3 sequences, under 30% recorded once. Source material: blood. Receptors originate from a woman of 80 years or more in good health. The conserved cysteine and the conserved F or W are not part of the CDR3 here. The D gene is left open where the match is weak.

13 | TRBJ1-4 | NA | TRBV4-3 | ASSQEGTPNEKLF
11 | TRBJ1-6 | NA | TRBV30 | AWALLDNSPLH
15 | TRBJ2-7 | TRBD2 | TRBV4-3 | ASSQDWLAGGSREQY
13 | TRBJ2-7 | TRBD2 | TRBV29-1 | SVEGASGVRYEQY
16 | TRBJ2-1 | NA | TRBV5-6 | ASSLVGTAVGGYNGQF
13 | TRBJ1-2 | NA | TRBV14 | ASSLFGESNYGYT
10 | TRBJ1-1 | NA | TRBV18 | ASSPTNTEAF
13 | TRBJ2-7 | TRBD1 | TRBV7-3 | ASTITDRVGYEQY
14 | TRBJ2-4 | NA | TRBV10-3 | AISEFRDLAKNIQY
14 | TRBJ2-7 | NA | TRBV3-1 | ASSQDLGIEANEQY
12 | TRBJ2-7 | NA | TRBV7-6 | ASSSIYGSYEQY
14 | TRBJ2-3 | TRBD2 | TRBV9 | ASSVAVAGSTDMQY
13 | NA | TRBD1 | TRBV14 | ASSLSGTGAETQY
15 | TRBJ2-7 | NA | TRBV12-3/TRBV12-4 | ASNHGAGRLSSYEQY
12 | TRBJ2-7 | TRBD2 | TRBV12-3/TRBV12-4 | ASRTRTSSYEQY
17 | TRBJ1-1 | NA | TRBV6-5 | ASSYSDFRTVKGNTEAF
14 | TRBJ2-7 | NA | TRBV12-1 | ASSFDTSGVPYEQY
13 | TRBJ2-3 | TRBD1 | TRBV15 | ATSSTGQGTDTQY
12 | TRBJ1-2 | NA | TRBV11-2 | ASSFGMESYGYT
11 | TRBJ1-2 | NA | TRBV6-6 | ASRPRTGVNYT
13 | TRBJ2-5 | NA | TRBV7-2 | AGSSRGRAQETQY
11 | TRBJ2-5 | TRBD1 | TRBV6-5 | ASNQGTEETQY
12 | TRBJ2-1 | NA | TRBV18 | ASLDLGLNAAVF
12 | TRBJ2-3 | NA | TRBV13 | ATSRGVQLDTQY
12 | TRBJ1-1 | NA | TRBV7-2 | ASSLMRSNTEAF
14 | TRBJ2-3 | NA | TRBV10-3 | AISETGSVRTDTQY
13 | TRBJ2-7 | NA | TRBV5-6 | ASSLPRSERYEQY
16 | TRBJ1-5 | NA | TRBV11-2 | ASSIPPYEQGGNQPQH
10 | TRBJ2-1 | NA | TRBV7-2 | ASSLGVEKQF
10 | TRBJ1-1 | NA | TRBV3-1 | ASSQTNSVAF
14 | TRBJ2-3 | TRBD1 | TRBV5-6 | ASSFWDRSTPDTQY
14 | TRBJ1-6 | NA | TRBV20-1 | SARDLGGGYNSPLH
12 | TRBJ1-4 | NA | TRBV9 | ASSAGLSNEKLF
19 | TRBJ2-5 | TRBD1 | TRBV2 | ASRELSRDRGHRSSQETQY
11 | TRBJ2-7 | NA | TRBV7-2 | ASSIQSLYEQY
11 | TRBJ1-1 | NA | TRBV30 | AWSALGGVQAF
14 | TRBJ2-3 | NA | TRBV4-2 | ASSLRETRRTDTQY
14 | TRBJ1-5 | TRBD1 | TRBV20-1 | SASRSNRGRNQPQH
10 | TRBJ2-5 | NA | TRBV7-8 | ASSREPETQY
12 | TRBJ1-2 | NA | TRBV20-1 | SAIWAKGVWGYT
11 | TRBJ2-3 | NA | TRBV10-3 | AISIKGTDTQY
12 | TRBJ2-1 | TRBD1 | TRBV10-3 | ASTGTGNYNEQF
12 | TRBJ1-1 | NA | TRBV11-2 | ASGFGGGNTEAF
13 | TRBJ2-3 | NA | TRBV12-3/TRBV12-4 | ASRSPGLYTDTQD
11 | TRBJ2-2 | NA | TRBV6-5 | ASSSGWTGELF
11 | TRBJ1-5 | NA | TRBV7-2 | ASSSASDQPQH
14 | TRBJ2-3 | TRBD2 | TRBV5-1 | ASSLGQRGDSDTQY